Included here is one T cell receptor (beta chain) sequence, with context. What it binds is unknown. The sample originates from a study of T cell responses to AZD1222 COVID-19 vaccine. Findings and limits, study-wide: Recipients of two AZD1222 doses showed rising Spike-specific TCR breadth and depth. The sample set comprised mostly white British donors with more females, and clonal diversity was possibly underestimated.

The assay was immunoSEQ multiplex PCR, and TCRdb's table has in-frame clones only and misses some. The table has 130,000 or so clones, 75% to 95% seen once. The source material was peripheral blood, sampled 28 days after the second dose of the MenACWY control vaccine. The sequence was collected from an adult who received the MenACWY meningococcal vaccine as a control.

The CDR3 DNA sequence: TGCAGTGCTAGTACAGGAAGGGATTCACCCCTCCACTTT. This codes for CSASTGRDSPLHF. The rearrangement links TRBV20-1 to TRBJ1-6, with a possible D match to TRBD1 (5 bases). The V end lost 3 bases, the J end lost 8 bases, and 11 bases lay between the germline ends. Looked up from germline, CDR1 is DFQATT and CDR2 is SNEGSKA (reference sequence). This CDR3 comprises 13 residues.